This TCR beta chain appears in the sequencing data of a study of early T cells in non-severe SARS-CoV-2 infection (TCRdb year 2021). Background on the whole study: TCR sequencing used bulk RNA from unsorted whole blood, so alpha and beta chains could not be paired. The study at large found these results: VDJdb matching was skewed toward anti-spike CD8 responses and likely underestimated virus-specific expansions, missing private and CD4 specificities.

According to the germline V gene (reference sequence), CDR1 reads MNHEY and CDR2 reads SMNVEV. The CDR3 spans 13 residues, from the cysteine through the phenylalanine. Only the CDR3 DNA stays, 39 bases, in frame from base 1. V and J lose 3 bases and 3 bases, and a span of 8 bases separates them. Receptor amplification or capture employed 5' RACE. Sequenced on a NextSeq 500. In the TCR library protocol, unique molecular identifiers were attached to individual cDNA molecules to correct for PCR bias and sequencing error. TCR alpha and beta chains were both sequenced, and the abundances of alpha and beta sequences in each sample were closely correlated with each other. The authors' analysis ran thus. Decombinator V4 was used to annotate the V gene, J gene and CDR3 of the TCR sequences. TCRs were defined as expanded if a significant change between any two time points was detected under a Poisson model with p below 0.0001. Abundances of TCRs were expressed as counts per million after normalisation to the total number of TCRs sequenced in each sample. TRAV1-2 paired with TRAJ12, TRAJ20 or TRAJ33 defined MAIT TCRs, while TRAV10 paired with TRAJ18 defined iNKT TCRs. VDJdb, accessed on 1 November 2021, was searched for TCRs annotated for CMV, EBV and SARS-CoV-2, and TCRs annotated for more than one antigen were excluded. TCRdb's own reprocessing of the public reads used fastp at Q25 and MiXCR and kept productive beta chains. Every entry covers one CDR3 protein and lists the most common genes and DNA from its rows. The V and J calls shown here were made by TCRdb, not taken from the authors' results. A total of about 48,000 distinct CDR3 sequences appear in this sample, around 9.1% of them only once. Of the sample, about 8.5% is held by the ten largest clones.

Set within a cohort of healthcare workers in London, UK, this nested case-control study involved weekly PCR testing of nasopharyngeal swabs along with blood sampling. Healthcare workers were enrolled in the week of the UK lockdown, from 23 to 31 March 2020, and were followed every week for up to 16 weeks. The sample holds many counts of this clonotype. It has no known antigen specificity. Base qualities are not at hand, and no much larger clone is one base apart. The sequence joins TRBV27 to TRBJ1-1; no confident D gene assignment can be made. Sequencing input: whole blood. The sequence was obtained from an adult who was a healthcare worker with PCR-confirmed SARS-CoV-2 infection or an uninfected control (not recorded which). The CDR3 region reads CASSFVGDTEAFF. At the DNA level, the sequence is TGTGCCAGCAGTTTCGTCGGCGACACTGAAGCTTTCTTT.